This paragraph covers one T cell receptor beta chain sequence. The antigen is unknown. The sample originates from a study of cytomegalovirus exposure and HLA in healthy donors. Study-wide results and limits: Cytomegalovirus-associated TCR beta chains were listed, numbering over 150.

Both 60 Vbeta primers and 13 Jbeta primers went into the PCR. Sequencing was performed with immunoSEQ multiplex PCR; in TCRdb, only in-frame clones are kept and a portion is missing. Of 180,000 or so clones in the sample, 79% were seen once. Germline CDR1 and CDR2: SGHVS and FQNEAQ. Losses at the gene ends were 2 bases for V and 7 bases for J; bases not matched to a gene: 6. This CDR3 spans 15 amino acids. Sequenced: PBMCs. This TCR was sampled from a woman aged 45-65 years in good health and CMV-seronegative. V and J are TRBV7-8 and TRBJ2-1, with TRBD2 identical over 9 bases. Written as DNA, the CDR3 is TGTGCCAGCAGCTTACGTATGGGACTAGCAAATGAGCAGTTCTTC. Protein product: CASSLRMGLANEQFF.